Following are 22 T cell receptor beta chains from one sample sequenced in a study of blood T cells in healthy people across ages. PCR was performed a second time for roughly 6 to 12 cycles using a sample-barcoded 5' primer and a J-beta primer mix. TCRdb ran MiXCR on the 5' RACE reads and lists one entry per CDR3 protein. The sample holds 1,500,000 or so distinct CDR3 sequences, about 45% seen once. The material sequenced was blood. The source is a woman aged 18-29 years in good health.

The rearrangement joins TRBV20-1 to TRBJ2-7; tentatively, D is TRBD1 (5 bases). Germline V gene sequence: CDR1 DFQATT, CDR2 SNEGSKA (reference sequence). The V gene lost 3 bases and the J gene lost 0 bases, with 12 bases spanning the gap. The CDR3 sequence is 14 residues long. The CDR3 reads CSASQGPSSYEQYF. The CDR3 bases are TGCAGTGCTAGTCAGGGCCCTAGCTCCTACGAGCAGTACTTC.

This clonotype was found a few times. The rearrangement links TRBV6-5 to TRBJ1-2; no firm D call. CDR1 MNHEY and CDR2 SVGAGI come from the germline V gene. Deletions cut 6 bases from V and 10 bases from J, with 12 bases between. The CDR3 runs 11 residues. The CDR3 coding sequence is TGTGCCAGCAGATACCTTATGGACTACACCTTC. Amino acids: CASRYLMDYTF.

V usage is TRBV27 and J usage is TRBJ2-4; 8 positions agree with TRBD1. Germline CDR1 MNHEY, CDR2 SMNVEV (reference sequence). The CDR3 sequence is 16 residues long. The V segment lost 4 bases and the J segment 8 bases; nucleotides outside the gene matches: 13. The CDR3 nucleotides are TGTGCCAGCAGTTCCCGTTCAGGGGGCGAGTCGCACATTCAGTACTTC. It translates to CASSSRSGGESHIQYF.

The rearrangement joins TRBV9 to TRBJ1-2, with a possible D match to TRBD1 (6 bases). CDR1 and CDR2 (germline): SGDLS, YYNGEE. Trimming stripped 0 bases from V and 4 bases from J, with 10 bases between. The CDR3 length is 14 residues. As DNA, the CDR3 is TGTGCCAGCAGCGTAGGATCAGGGGCCTATGGCTACACCTTC. Its translation: CASSVGSGAYGYTF.

This clonotype was seen more than once but under ten times. The chain couples TRBV4-1 to TRBJ2-1; 9 bases agree with TRBD2. CDR1 and CDR2 from the germline V gene are MGHRA and YSYEKL. This CDR3 has 17 residues. With V trimmed by 4 bases and J by 5 bases, 12 bases remained unmatched. The CDR3 nucleotides read TGCGCCAGCAGCCTAAGCCACGGGCGGGAGGGAAACAATGAGCAGTTCTTC. Translated: CASSLSHGREGNNEQFF.

The rearrangement uses TRBV10-3 and TRBJ1-1; D gene ambiguous. The CDR3 is 16 residues long. Germline assignment: CDR1 ENHRY and CDR2 SYGVKD. V lost 3 bases to trimming and J lost 1 base, with 15 bases between them. CDR3 residues: CAISDVLAWRNTEAFF. The CDR3 DNA follows: TGTGCCATCAGTGATGTTCTGGCCTGGAGGAACACTGAAGCTTTCTTT.

V usage is TRBV7-2 and J usage is TRBJ1-1; 7 nucleotides agree with TRBD1. Looked up from germline, CDR1 is SGHTA and CDR2 is FQGNSA. J gave up 5 bases and V 5 bases, and 14 bases lay outside the gene matches. The CDR3 is made up of 16 amino acids. This chain's CDR3 is CASSPDRLGPGTEAFF. Here the CDR3 DNA reads TGTGCCAGCAGCCCGGACAGGCTGGGTCCTGGTACTGAAGCTTTCTTT.

This clonotype turned up a few times. The chain employs TRBV6-2 or TRBV6-3 and TRBJ1-5, with 9 bases that match TRBD1. Germline V gene sequence: CDR1 MNHEY, CDR2 SVGEGT. This CDR3 is 18 amino acids long. Trimming removed 2 bases from V and 4 bases from J; junction bases left unmatched: 12. The CDR3 bases are TGTGCCAGCAGTTACAACCCCGCAAAGACAGGGGGAAATCAGCCCCAGCATTTT. Residues: CASSYNPAKTGGNQPQHF.

This clonotype was seen repeatedly, ten times or more. The CDR3 is CSVGRLNEKLFF. The DNA of the CDR3 is TGCAGTGTAGGAAGATTGAATGAAAAACTGTTTTTT. The chain couples TRBV20-1 to TRBJ1-4; D gene ambiguous. Trimming removed 7 bases from V and 5 bases from J, with 11 bases in between. This CDR3 is built from 12 residues. Germline assignment: CDR1 DFQATT and CDR2 SNEGSKA (reference sequence).

The rearrangement joins TRBV7-9 to TRBJ1-2; D possibly corresponds to TRBD1 (6 bases). The ends were cut back, 0 bases at V and 7 bases at J, with 12 bases in the middle. CDR1 SEHNR and CDR2 FQNEAQ come from the germline V gene (reference sequence). The CDR3 has 14 amino acids. CDR3 in DNA: TGTGCCAGCAGCTTAGCTGGGGCAGGGGCTGGCTACACCTTC. Translation gives CASSLAGAGAGYTF.

On this clonotype itself: A read error is possible here, since a much larger clone lies one base away. The V and J genes are TRBV29-1 and TRBJ2-3; D remains unclear. There are 13 residues in the CDR3. Germline values: CDR1 SQVTM, CDR2 ANQGSEA. CDR3 amino acids: CGVDVSSTDTQYF. The CDR3 nucleotides are TGCGGCGTTGATGTTAGCAGCACAGATACGCAGTATTTT.

This clonotype has just a few counts. The J gene is TRBJ2-5, the V gene TRBV11-2; TRBD2 matches 9 bases. The CDR3 loop spans 18 amino acids. Trimming took 5 bases from V and 0 from J; bases not matched to a gene: 13. Germline V lookup: CDR1 SGHAT, CDR2 FQNNGV. CDR3 nucleotide sequence: TGTGCCAGCAGCCCCCGAAAGACTAGCGGAGCCTACCAAGAGACCCAGTACTTC. Protein product: CASSPRKTSGAYQETQYF.

The rearrangement uses TRBV14 and TRBJ2-1; 11 nucleotides match TRBD1. This CDR3 is built from 17 residues. Germline CDR1 reads SGHDN; CDR2 reads FVKESK. The V segment lost 4 bases and the J segment 0 bases; nucleotides outside the gene matches: 5. CDR3 region: CASSRGQGASSYNEQFF. The CDR3 DNA is TGTGCCAGCAGCCGAGGACAGGGGGCTAGCTCCTACAATGAGCAGTTCTTC.

This clonotype was seen only a few times. The CDR3 loop is CASSQTGTSGRNEQFF. Written as DNA, the CDR3 is TGCGCCAGCAGCCAAACCGGGACTAGCGGGAGAAATGAGCAGTTCTTC. V and J are TRBV5-1 and TRBJ2-1, with 14 bases matching TRBD2. J lost 7 bases, V lost 4 bases, and 7 bases had no gene match. The CDR3 covers 16 residues. From germline, CDR1 is SGHRS and CDR2 YFSETQ.

The chain links TRBV24-1 to TRBJ2-3, with TRBD1 identical over 7 bases. V dropped 6 bases and J dropped 5; count of bases not matched to a gene: 10. The CDR3 is 15 amino acids. Germline V CDR1 and CDR2: KGHDR, SFDVKD. CDR3 in amino acids: CATSHRDSLGDTQYF. The CDR3 bases are TGTGCCACCAGTCACCGGGACAGCCTAGGAGATACGCAGTATTTT.

This chain's CDR3 is CASSNRGPIATIYF. The CDR3 DNA reads TGTGCCAGCAGCAACAGGGGGCCGATTGCCACCATATATTTT. The chain couples TRBV13 to TRBJ1-3; 9 bases fit TRBD1. The CDR3 extends over 14 amino acids. V shed 5 bases and J 9 bases; nucleotides not matched to a gene: 8. Germline loops: CDR1 PRHDT, CDR2 FYEKMQ (reference sequence).

The chain links TRBV7-9 to TRBJ2-3; D is undetermined. The V end lost 1 base, the J end lost 8 bases, and 13 bases lay between the germline ends. Per germline, CDR1 SEHNR and CDR2 FQNEAQ (reference sequence). The length of the CDR3 is 14 residues. The CDR3 region is CASSLELSRVTQYF. CDR3 DNA sequence: TGTGCCAGCAGCTTAGAACTTAGTCGCGTTACGCAGTATTTT.

The chain links TRBV20-1 to TRBJ2-7; D unclear. Judging by the DNA end, TRBJ2-5 fits better; the J call may be wrong. The CDR3 runs to 15 residues. Germline lookup yields CDR1 DFQATT and CDR2 SNEGSKA (reference sequence). The CDR3 DNA is TGCAGTGCTCCCCGACCGAATTCTCTGCGGGAGACCCAGTACTTC. Its protein product is CSAPRPNSLRETQYF.

V gene TRBV6-2 or TRBV6-3 combines with J gene TRBJ2-1; D unclear. CDR3 length: 13 amino acids. Trimming removed 3 bases from V and 9 bases from J, with 12 bases in between. From germline, CDR1 is MNHEY and CDR2 SVGEGT. CDR3 residues: CASSYLSMGEQFF. As DNA, the CDR3 is TGTGCCAGCAGTTATTTGTCGATGGGTGAGCAGTTCTTC.

The V call is TRBV7-2, the J call TRBJ2-4, with 10 nucleotides matching TRBD1. The DNA end favors TRBJ2-7, so the J call may be wrong. In germline, CDR1 is SGHTA, CDR2 FQGNSA. The CDR3 loop spans 14 amino acids. The CDR3 protein is CASSSGTGVLEQYF. The CDR3 DNA is TGTGCCAGCAGCTCCGGGACAGGGGTCCTCGAGCAGTACTTC.

V and J are TRBV28 and TRBJ2-7, with 9 bases that match TRBD1. Germline assignment: CDR1 MDHEN and CDR2 SYDVKM. The CDR3 runs 14 residues. J was trimmed by 4 bases and V by 0 bases; bases with no gene match: 1. CDR3 DNA: TGTGCCAGCAGTTTATGGGACAGGGGTTACGAGCAGTACTTC. Encoded protein: CASSLWDRGYEQYF.

As for this clonotype: This may be a read error: a much more frequent sequence differs by one nucleotide. V is TRBV10-3 and J is TRBJ1-2; D gene uncertain. V lost 3 bases and J 5 bases, leaving 10 bases between the germline ends. Germline V gene lookup returns CDR1 ENHRY and CDR2 SYGVKD. CDR3 length equals 13 residues. CDR3 sequence (DNA): TGTGCCATCAGTGACGCAAGGTATTATGGCTACACCTTC. Its protein product is CAISDARYYGYTF.